The rows below give T cell receptor beta chains drawn from one sample of a study of blood T cell repertoires in COVID-19. Method: immunoSEQ multiplex PCR; TCRdb's copy keeps in-frame clones and lacks some. The sample records more than 15,000 clones, approximately 88% being singletons. Sequencing was carried out using peripheral blood. The receptors stem from a human donor in a cohort sampled during active COVID-19. The donor label of this sample is uncertain. Each CDR3 is given with its conserved first and last residue. D genes are given only for firm matches.

d_call	v_call	j_call	cdr3_aa
.	TRBV28	TRBJ1-5	CASSLSPGLGSGDQPQHF
.	TRBV5-1	TRBJ2-1	CASSQQGGAYNEQFF
TRBD1	TRBV2	TRBJ2-3	CASSADRGDTQYF
TRBD2	TRBV5-4	TRBJ2-7	CASSLGSGGLPYEQYF
.	TRBV10-3	TRBJ1-2	CAISESVGRSGTF
TRBD1	TRBV19	TRBJ2-5	CASSMPGGETQYF
TRBD1	TRBV6-5	TRBJ2-7	CASSPDRIVYEQYF
TRBD2	TRBV4-1	TRBJ2-3	CASSTPRGLAGPNTDTQYF
TRBD1	TRBV5-1	TRBJ1-2	CASSRSTTGGENSYTF
.	TRBV5-1	TRBJ2-3	CASSLGTPGTDTQYF
.	TRBV5-5	TRBJ1-4	CASSLGGEPNEKLFF
TRBD1	TRBV6-6	TRBJ2-1	CASSSDRVGEQFF
.	TRBV10-3	TRBJ1-4	CAISESGTLGEKLFF
.	TRBV28	TRBJ1-1	CASSPAGGDGEAFF
TRBD1	TRBV5-5	TRBJ1-6	CASSTAGTGSSPLHF
TRBD2	TRBV18	TRBJ2-3	CASSPGTSGTTDTQYF
.	TRBV5-1	TRBJ1-4	CASSSRQSGAAVEKLFF
.	TRBV5-1	TRBJ1-2	CASSRDFGYGYTF
.	TRBV7-2	TRBJ2-3	CASSYLGRGGYF